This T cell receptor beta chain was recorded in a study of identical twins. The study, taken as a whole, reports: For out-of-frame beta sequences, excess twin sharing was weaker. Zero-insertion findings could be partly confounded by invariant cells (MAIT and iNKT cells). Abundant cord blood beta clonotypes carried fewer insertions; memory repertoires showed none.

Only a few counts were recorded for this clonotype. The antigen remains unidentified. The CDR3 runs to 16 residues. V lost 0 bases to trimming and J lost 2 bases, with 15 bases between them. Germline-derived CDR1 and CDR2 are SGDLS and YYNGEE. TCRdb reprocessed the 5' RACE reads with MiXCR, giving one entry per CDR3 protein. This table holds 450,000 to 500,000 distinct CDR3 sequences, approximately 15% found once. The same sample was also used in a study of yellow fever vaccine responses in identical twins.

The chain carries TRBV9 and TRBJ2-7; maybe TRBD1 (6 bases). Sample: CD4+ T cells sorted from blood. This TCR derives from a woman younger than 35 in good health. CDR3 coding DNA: TGTGCCAGCAGCGTAGGACGGGACACTAACGCCTACGAGCAGTACTTC. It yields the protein CASSVGRDTNAYEQYF.